This passage covers 8 T cell receptor beta chains from one sample sequenced in a study of control samples from healthy donors and cancer patients. The assay was immunoSEQ multiplex PCR, and TCRdb's table has in-frame clones only and misses some. This table has tens of thousands of clones, 87% appearing once. Sequenced sample: blood. These receptors all stem from a man in his fifties in good health.

The gene calls are TRBV6-5 and TRBJ1-2; D is unresolved. Germline V gives CDR1 MNHEY, CDR2 SVGAGI. V lost 7 bases to trimming and J lost 1 base, with 10 bases between them. The CDR3 loop spans 13 amino acids. CDR3 bases: TGTGCCAGCACCCGGACGTTTAACTATGGCTACACCTTC. It translates to CASTRTFNYGYTF.

The CDR3 here is CASSRLAGGPKDTQYF. The DNA of the CDR3 is TGTGCCAGCAGTAGACTAGCGGGAGGGCCGAAAGATACGCAGTATTTT. The rearrangement joins TRBV6-2 or TRBV6-3 to TRBJ2-3; 14 nucleotides line up with TRBD2. Germline V gives CDR1 MNHEY, CDR2 SVGEGT. The ends lost 5 bases at V and 5 bases at J; junction bases unmatched: 6. The CDR3 is made up of 16 amino acids.

The V call is TRBV4-3, the J call TRBJ1-4; the D gene is possibly TRBD1 (6 bases). Germline V gene data show CDR1 as LGHNA and CDR2 as YSLEER. The CDR3 covers 16 residues. V was pared by 6 bases and J by 5 bases, with 19 bases between. CDR3 in amino acids: CASRRVRGAGNEKLFF. CDR3 nucleotides: TGCGCCAGCAGAAGGGTGCGGGGGGCGGGAAATGAAAAACTGTTTTTT.

The chain couples TRBV24-1 to TRBJ1-2; no clear D. This CDR3 is built from 13 residues. V was trimmed by 0 bases and J by 4 bases, leaving 5 bases between them. Germline V lookup: CDR1 KGHDR, CDR2 SFDVKD. The CDR3 sequence: CATSDLASYGYTF. The CDR3 region has the DNA TGTGCCACCAGTGATTTGGCGAGCTATGGCTACACCTTC.

The chain uses TRBV12-3 or TRBV12-4 and TRBJ1-1; 10 bases are shared with TRBD1. V lost 5 bases and J lost 10; bases outside the gene matches: 7. The CDR3 has 13 amino acids. CDR3 sequence: CASSTGTGDIAFF. The CDR3 DNA reads TGTGCCAGCAGTACCGGGACAGGGGATATAGCTTTCTTT.

This chain uses TRBV9 with TRBJ1-1; TRBD1 agrees at 7 bases. Germline trimming cut 0 bases from V and 5 bases from J; bases unmatched to any gene: 4. Per the germline V gene, CDR1 is SGDLS and CDR2 is YYNGEE. The CDR3 spans 14 residues. CDR3 region: CASSVEGAWTEAFF. CDR3 sequence (DNA): TGTGCCAGCAGCGTAGAGGGGGCTTGGACTGAAGCTTTCTTT.

Only one count was recorded for this clone. The chain couples TRBV18 to TRBJ1-4; TRBD1 aligns across 7 bases. Germline-derived CDR1 and CDR2 are KGHSH and LQKENI. V trimming: 5 bases; J trimming: 8 bases; junction bases outside the gene matches: 14. The CDR3 has 16 residues. The CDR3: CASSWSRQGGGEKLFF. CDR3 coding DNA: TGTGCCAGCTCATGGAGCAGACAGGGAGGAGGAGAAAAACTGTTTTTT.

The chain recombines TRBV12-3 or TRBV12-4 with TRBJ2-7, with D perhaps TRBD1 or TRBD2 (5 bases each). V gave up 1 base and J gave up 6 bases, with 10 bases separating them. The CDR3 runs to 13 residues. The CDR3 loop reads CASSLGGPIEQYF. The DNA of the CDR3 is TGTGCCAGCAGTTTAGGGGGACCCATCGAGCAGTACTTC.